This T cell receptor (beta chain) was sequenced in a study of cytomegalovirus exposure and HLA in healthy donors (dated by TCRdb to about 2017). Study-wide context: According to a later analysis, one platform produced both the 120 validation repertoires and the roughly 650 repertoires of the first cohort. The study aimed to test whether signatures of past pathogen exposure could be identified by cataloging public T cell receptors. A separate validation cohort of 100 to 150 different subjects was used in addition to the roughly 700-subject first cohort. To predict cytomegalovirus infection status, the study combined high-throughput TCR immunosequencing, statistical association of individual TCRs with disease status, and machine learning.

The donors were included in the validation cohort of approximately 130 subjects, a group kept apart from the roughly 670-subject first cohort. The investigation overall reported the following: The authors suggested that the approach could potentially be extended to other disease states and immunological phenotypes. Most TCR sequences were seen in very few donors, while some public TCRs were found in many individuals. Subsequent analysis determined that TCRs grouped into clusters in the first cohort also showed a tendency toward co-occurrence across the roughly 130 validation repertoires, and approximately 93% of cluster scores exceeded 0. A later analysis had no HLA typing for the validation cohort, so co-occurrence there was scored across all 120 repertoires. In vitro tests confirmed that three of the cytomegalovirus-associated TCR beta chains recognize cytomegalovirus antigens. The study gave a list of 150 to 200 TCR beta chains associated with cytomegalovirus. The classifier was reported to diagnose cytomegalovirus status with high specificity and sensitivity in both the original and validation cohorts.

Preparation of the library involved the immunoSEQ multiplex PCR assay. Processing in the source paper ran as follows. A statistical classification framework was built to diagnose cytomegalovirus status from the catalog of TCR beta chain sequences. Drawn from immuneACCESS, this table holds only the in-frame rearrangements with V and J called that TCRdb kept. Clones are partly lost; checked studies trace under half to an unresolved V gene and leave the rest unexplained. V, J and clone size derive from that table, while D and trimming were established from the DNA sequence. The sample records 90,000 to 150,000 clones, under 90% of which are singletons. The ten largest clones take up under 2.5% of the sample. Relative to germline, V is 0 bases shorter and J is 0 bases shorter, with 4 bases between their ends. For CDR1 and CDR2, the germline V gene lists SGDLS and YYNGEE. The CDR3 measures 15 amino acids from cysteine to phenylalanine. The retained sequence is limited to the CDR3, 45 bases, with the frame set at the first base.

As concerns this clone: Its cognate antigen has yet to be identified. Base qualities are not recorded, but no much larger clone differs from it by a single base.

The chain was built from TRBV9 and TRBJ1-6; no confident D gene assignment can be made. The sample taken for sequencing was PBMCs. The sequence came from a woman in her thirties in good health and CMV-seronegative. The encoded CDR3 is CASSVDSSYNSPLHF. The DNA reads as follows: TGTGCCAGCAGCGTAGACAGCTCCTATAATTCACCCCTCCACTTT.